This T cell receptor beta chain was recovered during a study of blood T cell repertoires in COVID-19. Per the original methods: Estimation of nucleated cell counts was performed using reference gene primer amplification. Sequenced by immunoSEQ multiplex PCR; TCRdb stores in-frame clones only, minus some. V, J and clone size are taken as reported in that table, and D and trimming were inferred from the DNA itself. The sample holds approximately 240,000 clones, roughly 90% seen once. The study recruited people aged about 18 to 89 years across approximately 25 US areas. Participants' reported clinical history set cohort assignment. V gave up 4 bases and J gave up 8 bases, with 15 bases separating them. The CDR3 runs 14 residues. Germline CDR1 SGDLS, CDR2 YYNGEE.

Sequences were obtained from PBMCs or T cells enriched from blood (not recorded which). This sequence was found in a woman in her 30s with acute COVID-19. The V call is TRBV9, the J call TRBJ1-4, with a tentative D call TRBD1 (5 bases). The CDR3 loop reads CASSPRGVEEKLFF. CDR3 coding DNA: TGTGCCAGCAGCCCCCGGGGGGTAGAAGAAAAACTGTTTTTT.